This TCR beta chain derives from a study of blood T cell repertoires in COVID-19. Study in general: Acute and convalescent COVID-19 samples came from the United States, Italy and Spain. The analysed material was cDNA or gDNA that came from T cells, B-cell-depleted T cells, or PBMCs.

The CDR3 totals 18 residues. The V gene's germline CDR1 is LGHNA and CDR2 YSLEER. With 3 bases clipped from V and 0 bases from J, the junction kept 11 bases outside the gene matches. Per the study methods: How many nucleated cells were present was estimated from reference gene primer amplification. Measured with immunoSEQ multiplex PCR; TCRdb has only the in-frame clones, and not every one. V, J and clone size were drawn from that table, and D and trimming were deduced from the DNA. The sample holds roughly 38,000 clones; around 80% are singletons and the top ten take 2%. The sequenced sample was peripheral blood. The clonotype was recovered from a man aged 55 to 70 with active COVID-19. The chain couples TRBV4-3 to TRBJ1-3; TRBD1 matches 7 bases. This CDR3 is CASSHVGQAKSSGNTIYF. The CDR3 nucleotides read TGCGCCAGCAGCCACGTAGGACAGGCGAAATCCTCTGGAAACACCATATATTTT.